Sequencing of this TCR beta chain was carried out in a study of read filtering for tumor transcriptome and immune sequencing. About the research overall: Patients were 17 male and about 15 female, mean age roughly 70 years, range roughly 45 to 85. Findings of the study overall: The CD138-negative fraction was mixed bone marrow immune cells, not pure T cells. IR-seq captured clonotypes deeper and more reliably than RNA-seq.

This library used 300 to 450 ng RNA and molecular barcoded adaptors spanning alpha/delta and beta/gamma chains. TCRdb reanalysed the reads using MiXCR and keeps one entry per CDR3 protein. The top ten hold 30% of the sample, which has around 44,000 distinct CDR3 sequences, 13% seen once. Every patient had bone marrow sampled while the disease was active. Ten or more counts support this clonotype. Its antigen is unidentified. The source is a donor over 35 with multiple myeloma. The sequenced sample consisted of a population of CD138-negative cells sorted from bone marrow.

CDR3 coding DNA: TGCAGCGTTTCACAGGGGAACTACGAGCAGTACTTC. Its protein product is CSVSQGNYEQYF. J is TRBJ2-7 and V is TRBV29-1; 7 bases line up with TRBD1. With V trimmed by 5 bases and J by 3 bases, 4 bases remained unmatched. Germline CDR1 is SQVTM and CDR2 is ANQGSEA. This CDR3 contains 12 residues.